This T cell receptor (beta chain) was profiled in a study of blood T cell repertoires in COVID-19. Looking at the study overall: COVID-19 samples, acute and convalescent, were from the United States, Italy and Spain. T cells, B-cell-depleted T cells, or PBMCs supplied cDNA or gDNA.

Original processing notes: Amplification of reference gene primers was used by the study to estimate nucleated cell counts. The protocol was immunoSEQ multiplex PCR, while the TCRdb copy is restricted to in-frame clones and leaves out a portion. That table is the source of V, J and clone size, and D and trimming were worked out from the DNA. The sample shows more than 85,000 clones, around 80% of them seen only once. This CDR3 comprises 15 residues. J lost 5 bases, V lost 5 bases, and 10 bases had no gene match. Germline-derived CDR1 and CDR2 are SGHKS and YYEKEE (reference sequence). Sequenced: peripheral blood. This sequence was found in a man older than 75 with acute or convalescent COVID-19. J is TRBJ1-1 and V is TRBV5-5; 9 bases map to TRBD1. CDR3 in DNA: TGTGCCAGCAGACTAACCGGGACAGGGAGTACTGAAGCTTTCTTT. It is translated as CASRLTGTGSTEAFF.